A selection of T cell receptor beta chains follows, all from one sample in a study of blood T cell repertoires in COVID-19. TCRdb keeps only in-frame clones here, not all; method: immunoSEQ multiplex PCR. The repertoire holds more than 45,000 clones, with around 83% as singletons. The sample taken for sequencing was peripheral blood. The receptors were sampled from a human donor in a cohort sampled during active COVID-19. The CDR3 runs from the conserved cysteine through the conserved F or W. Fields, in order: clone size, J gene, D gene, V gene, CDR3 DNA, CDR3 protein. The D gene is left open where the match is weak. Size is omitted from some rows. Given values are once, few, many or a class for expanded clones.

>once|TRBJ1-1|.|TRBV18
TGTGCCAGCTCACCAGGGCAGCAGAACACTGAAGCTTTCTTT
CASSPGQQNTEAFF
>.|TRBJ1-2|.|TRBV18
TGTGCCAGCTCACGACCGGCGGGAGTATCTAACTATGGCTACACCTTC
CASSRPAGVSNYGYTF
>.|TRBJ1-1|.|TRBV6-2/TRBV6-3
TGTGCCAGCAGTTACATACTCACTGAAGCTTTCTTT
CASSYILTEAFF
>.|TRBJ2-7|.|TRBV28
TGTGCCAGCAGTCTCCTCAAGCACAGGCCCTACGAGCAGTACTTC
CASSLLKHRPYEQYF
>.|TRBJ2-6|.|TRBV19
TGTGCCACCAGATCTTCTGGGGCCAACGTCCTGACTTTC
CATRSSGANVLTF
>few|TRBJ1-5|.|TRBV3-1/TRBV3-2
TGTGCCAGCAGCCTCAGAAATCAGCCCCAGCATTTT
CASSLRNQPQHF
>.|TRBJ2-5|TRBD1|TRBV2
TGTGCCAGCAGTGAAGCGCTAAGGGGACAGCGAGAGACCCAGTACTTC
CASSEALRGQRETQYF
>.|TRBJ2-1|TRBD2|TRBV2
TGTGCCAGCAGTGAAATAGGGACTAGCCACAATGAGCAGTTCTTC
CASSEIGTSHNEQFF
>.|TRBJ1-2|TRBD1|TRBV19
TGTGCCAGTAGTTCCTTATTGGTTGGGACAGGACGCGGGGGCTACACCTTC
CASSSLLVGTGRGGYTF
>.|TRBJ1-1|.|TRBV6-5
TGTGCCAGCAGTTCAACAGGGTTTGGCACTGAAGCTTTCTTT
CASSSTGFGTEAFF
>.|TRBJ2-3|TRBD2|TRBV7-2
TGTGCCAGCAGTCGGGACTACTCTAGCACAGATACGCAGTATTTT
CASSRDYSSTDTQYF
>few|TRBJ1-2|.|TRBV5-4
TGTGCCAGCAGCTTGATCAGCAGGGCCAACTATGGCTACACCTTC
CASSLISRANYGYTF
>.|TRBJ2-3|TRBD2|TRBV2
TGTGCCAGCAGTGTTATAGCGGGAAGCACAGATACGCAGTATTTT
CASSVIAGSTDTQYF
>.|TRBJ2-3|.|TRBV21-1
TGTGCCAGCAGCAGCTGCGAGGTTAGCACAGATACGCAGTATTTT
CASSSCEVSTDTQYF
>.|TRBJ1-2|TRBD1|TRBV28
TGTGCCAGCAGTTCGAGCGGGACAGGGGGCTGGGGCTACACCTTC
CASSSSGTGGWGYTF
>.|TRBJ2-1|TRBD2|TRBV29-1
TGCAGCGTTGAGACGGGCCTAGCGGGAGTTAATGAGCAGTTCTTC
CSVETGLAGVNEQFF
>.|TRBJ2-7|.|TRBV18
TGTGCCAGCTCACCCGCAGGAAGACGCTACGAGCAGTACTTC
CASSPAGRRYEQYF